The sample holds a few counts of the clone carrying this T cell receptor beta chain. What it binds is not known. The sample comes from a study of T cells in Graves' hyperthyroidism and ophthalmopathy. The study, taken as a whole, reports: With a median lead of roughly 6.2 months before onset, the model predicted ophthalmopathy.

In the ophthalmopathy cohort, Clinical Activity Score was at least 3, NOSPECS grade at least 4, and duration under 3 months. The CDR3 spans 14 residues. Germline CDR1 is SEHNR and CDR2 is FQNEAQ (reference sequence). Trimming shortened V by 0 bases and J by 7 bases, and 10 bases separated the two germline ends. From RNA transcripts, TCR beta CDR3 regions were amplified. RT-PCR in the first round (using the HTBI primer set) targeted the TCR CDR3. One entry per CDR3 protein, called by TCRdb with MiXCR from the multiplex PCR reads. The sample records about 370,000 distinct CDR3 sequences, about 16% being singletons.

The sample taken for sequencing was blood. The V and J genes are TRBV7-9 and TRBJ1-5, with a tentative D call TRBD1 (6 bases). This clonotype was obtained from a woman in her sixties with Graves' ophthalmopathy. The CDR3 spells CASSLAGARQPQHF. CDR3 in DNA: TGTGCCAGCAGCTTAGCGGGGGCGAGACAGCCCCAGCATTTT.